This T cell receptor beta chain was captured by sequencing in a study of OX40 agonist ivuxolimab in advanced cancers. Study-wide context: Ivuxolimab was an agonistic, fully human IgG2 monoclonal antibody directed against OX40 (CD134), a costimulatory receptor. Three dose-escalation patients achieved partial responses, one with hepatocellular carcinoma and two with cutaneous melanoma. Patients were allowed to have had prior anti-PD-1, anti-PD-L1 or anti-CTLA-4 therapy, and 40% of the dose-escalation patients had been treated with checkpoint inhibitors. Intravenous ivuxolimab was administered to patients every 2 weeks at six dose levels: 0.01, 0.1, 0.3, 1.5, 3 and 10 mg/kg. The dose-escalation cohort was about 83% male with a mean age of 60 years, ranging from 23 to 79. The paper reports the monotherapy dose-escalation portion (N of about 54 patients) of the phase I ivuxolimab trial. Of the approximately 50 patients in dose escalation, 19 had hepatocellular carcinoma, approximately 15 had melanoma, 9 had renal cell carcinoma and 9 had head and neck cancer. Peripheral TCRbeta sequencing was intended to test whether TCR sequence diversity was altered and clonal T-cell expansion was caused by ivuxolimab.

The study at large found these results: At doses of 0.1 to 3.0 mg/kg, clonal expansion of both CD4+ and CD8+ blood T cells was observed from baseline to week 6. On average, CD8+ T cells showed more expanded clones than CD4+ T cells after ivuxolimab. Antigen specificity was not determined for the clonally expanded peripheral T cells. Low levels of normalized T-cell clonal expansion were also seen in some patients who did not respond. In the 0.1-3.0 mg/kg groups, partial responders had among the lowest normalized peripheral clonal expansion, particularly in CD8+ T cells.

Genomic DNA was isolated from the sorted cells so that the TCRbeta CDR3 region could be sequenced. TCRbeta CDR3 regions were sequenced using the immunoSEQ Assay. The table comes from immuneACCESS by way of TCRdb, which keeps in-frame sequences with V and J called. Part of the clones is missing from these tables; in studies checked, under half for an unresolved V gene and the rest for unknown reasons. The sample table records 35,000 to 50,000 clones; about nine tenths of these occur just once. The top ten hold more than 10% of the sample. On this clone: The specificity of this receptor is unknown. The sample holds no much larger clone one base away, and base qualities are not on file.

CDR3 length: 16 amino acids, cysteine to phenylalanine. Solely the CDR3 DNA is kept, with 48 bases framed from the first base. The germline V gene yields LGHNA for CDR1 and YSLEER for CDR2. V and J lose 0 bases and 5 bases, and a span of 17 bases separates them. Patients with autoimmune disease history or receiving systemic immunosuppression were excluded from the trial. In every dose cohort, peripheral blood was drawn for TCR sequencing at baseline, cycle 4 day 1, and cycle 7 day 1. The samples were drawn from a first-in-human, open-label, multicenter phase I dose-escalation trial of ivuxolimab. Adults with locally advanced or metastatic melanoma, renal cell, hepatocellular, or head and neck squamous cell carcinoma were enrolled in the trial. Before TCR sequencing, CD4+ T cells and CD8+ T cells from peripheral blood were sorted into separate populations.

This chain joins TRBV4-3 to TRBJ2-7, and perhaps TRBD2 as D gene, on 5 matching bases. Sequenced material: CD4+ or CD8+ T cells sorted from blood, taken in a trial of the OX40 agonist ivuxolimab. This clonotype was obtained from an adult with an advanced solid tumor such as melanoma, head and neck, liver or kidney cancer. The CDR3 has the sequence CASSQDRGKVFNEQYF. The sequenced DNA: TGCGCCAGCAGCCAAGATCGGGGTAAGGTCTTCAACGAGCAGTACTTC.